The 28 T cell receptor beta chains listed next were all sequenced from one sample in a study of neurological immune-mediated disorders. Documented time point: longitudinal time-point 1 (baseline). TCRdb ran MiXCR on the 5' RACE reads and lists one entry per CDR3 protein. The sample has some 49,000 distinct CDR3 sequences, 9% to 10% seen once; the top ten hold 1.6%. The sequencing sample was made of PBMCs. The origin of the receptors is a woman aged 40 to 50 in good health.

At least ten counts were recorded for this clonotype. The chain has TRBV24-1 and TRBJ2-3; 9 bases fit TRBD2. CDR3 length equals 14 residues. V lost 9 bases and J lost 5; bases outside the gene matches: 8. Germline V gene sequence: CDR1 KGHDR, CDR2 SFDVKD. CDR3 sequence: CATPQRGDIDTQYF. The CDR3 coding sequence is TGTGCCACCCCCCAGCGGGGGGATATAGATACGCAGTATTTT.

V gene TRBV3-1 combines with J gene TRBJ2-1; D is ambiguous. CDR1 and CDR2 (germline): LGHDT, YNNKEL (reference sequence). The CDR3 length is 13 residues. Trimming left V 4 bases short and J 10 bases short, with 14 bases between. Here the CDR3 reads CASSRSFRFEQFF. The CDR3 nucleotides are TGTGCCAGCAGCCGTTCCTTCCGATTCGAGCAGTTCTTC.

About this clonotype: Possible read error: a much larger clone is one base away. This rearrangement joins TRBV20-1 to TRBJ2-7; D gene ambiguous. This CDR3 spans 13 amino acids. CDR1 and CDR2 (germline): DFQATT, SNEGSKA (reference sequence). Trimming removed 7 bases at V and 2 bases at J, with 15 bases between. CDR3 residues: CSGGIGSTYEQYF. The DNA of the CDR3 is TGCAGTGGGGGTATAGGCTCCACCTACGAGCAGTACTTC.

This clonotype was seen at least ten times. The chain carries TRBV10-3 and TRBJ2-1; TRBD2 might be the D (5 bases). Germline CDR1 is ENHRY and CDR2 is SYGVKD. CDR3 length: 18 amino acids. V lost 2 bases and J lost 0, with 17 bases in between. CDR3 coding DNA: TGTGCCATCAGTGAGGCCCGCCGGACGGGAAGCTCCTACAATGAGCAGTTCTTC. Its protein product is CAISEARRTGSSYNEQFF.

This clonotype was recorded at least ten times. The chain joins TRBV18 to TRBJ1-3; the D gene is possibly TRBD1 (6 bases). Germline-derived CDR1 and CDR2 are KGHSH and LQKENI. Trimming removed 6 bases at V and 0 bases at J, with 12 bases between. The CDR3 contains 15 residues. The CDR3 reads CASSTDRNSGNTIYF. CDR3 in DNA: TGTGCCAGCTCCACGGACAGAAACTCTGGAAACACCATATATTTT.

This clonotype was counted ten times or more. As DNA, the CDR3 is TGTGCCACCAGCCCTCGACAGTATAGCAATCAGCCCCAGCATTTT. This translates into CATSPRQYSNQPQHF. V is TRBV15 and J is TRBJ1-5; TRBD1 is a possible D gene (5 bases). Germline V CDR1 and CDR2: LNHNV, YYDKDF (reference sequence). Between the trimmed V and J ends, which lost 5 bases and 0 bases, there was a span of 11 bases. The CDR3 has 15 amino acids.

This clonotype was seen ten or more times. The chain has TRBV20-1 and TRBJ2-4; 7 bases fit TRBD1. The J segment lost 2 bases and the V segment lost 0 bases, leaving 13 bases of the junction unmatched. Germline CDR1 is DFQATT and CDR2 is SNEGSKA (reference sequence). The CDR3 runs to 18 residues. This chain's CDR3 is CSARDQGGSPGTKNIQYF. CDR3 in DNA: TGCAGTGCTAGAGATCAAGGGGGCTCCCCTGGGACCAAAAACATTCAGTACTTC.

This clonotype has at least ten counts. The CDR3 DNA reads TGTGCCACCAGTAGGCAGGGGTTCGATGAGCAGTTCTTC. Residues: CATSRQGFDEQFF. The genes are TRBV24-1 and TRBJ2-1; D is possibly TRBD1 (6 bases). The CDR3 has 13 residues. CDR1 is KGHDR and CDR2 is SFDVKD in the germline V gene. V was trimmed by 6 bases and J by 8 bases, leaving 13 bases between them.

This clonotype was counted at least ten times. The V call is TRBV7-2, the J call TRBJ2-3; possible D gene TRBD2, 6 bases. The germline CDR1 and CDR2 sequences are SGHTA and FQGNSA. The V gene lost 5 bases and the J gene lost 3 bases, with 15 bases spanning the gap. The CDR3 length is 15 residues. DNA of the CDR3: TGTGCCAGCAGCCACCGGGGGAGCATAACAGATACGCAGTATTTT. Translating gives CASSHRGSITDTQYF.

This clonotype appeared many times. The rearrangement uses TRBV9 and TRBJ2-3, with unresolved D. The CDR3 runs 16 residues. Deletions cut 4 bases from V and 6 bases from J, with 21 bases between. Germline CDR1 reads SGDLS; CDR2 reads YYNGEE. The CDR3 bases are TGTGCCAGCAGCCAGAGACTGGCCGCACCTGATGATACGCAGTATTTT. Its protein is CASSQRLAAPDDTQYF.

The table lists this clonotype with many counts. J is TRBJ2-7 and V is TRBV5-1, with D maybe TRBD1 (5 bases). Trimming took off 2 bases at V and 0 bases at J, with 9 bases between the two ends. The germline V gene encodes CDR1 SGHRS and CDR2 YFSETQ. The CDR3 has 14 residues. CDR3 bases: TGCGCCAGCAGCTTAAATCAGGGCTCCTACGAGCAGTACTTC. Translated: CASSLNQGSYEQYF.

This clonotype appeared many times. The gene calls are TRBV4-3 and TRBJ2-2, with 9 bases lining up with TRBD1. J was trimmed by 5 bases and V by 0 bases; bases with no gene match: 10. Germline CDR1 LGHNA, CDR2 YSLEER. The CDR3 extends over 18 amino acids. The CDR3 loop is CASSQDLRGTGKTGELFF. CDR3 bases: TGCGCCAGCAGCCAAGATCTTCGAGGGACAGGGAAGACCGGGGAGCTGTTTTTT.

In this sample, this clonotype turned up many times. The chain employs TRBV12-3 or TRBV12-4 and TRBJ2-7, with D perhaps TRBD1 (6 bases). The CDR3 contains 12 residues. Trimming shortened V by 8 bases and J by 6 bases, and 14 bases separated the two germline ends. In DNA form, the CDR3 reads TGTGCCAGCCGTCAGGGGTCATCCGAGCAGTACTTC. Its protein is CASRQGSSEQYF.

This clonotype was found a few times. This chain joins TRBV6-2 or TRBV6-3 and TRBJ2-1, with 10 bases that match TRBD2. Losses at the gene ends were 6 bases for V and 9 bases for J; bases not matched to a gene: 11. The CDR3 contains 15 residues. Germline V CDR1 and CDR2: MNHEY, SVGEGT. The CDR3 sequence is CASRGTGTSVGEQFF. CDR3 sequence (DNA): TGTGCCAGCAGGGGGACCGGGACTAGCGTGGGTGAGCAGTTCTTC.

This clonotype was recorded many times. CDR3 sequence (DNA): TGCGCCAGCAGCTCCCCCGACGGCTACGAGCAGTACTTC. Its translation is CASSSPDGYEQYF. The chain has TRBV5-1 and TRBJ2-7; D is undetermined. The CDR3 totals 13 residues. Per germline, CDR1 SGHRS and CDR2 YFSETQ. V lost 3 bases to trimming and J lost 3 bases, with 10 bases between them.

This chain uses TRBV10-3 with TRBJ2-3; 10 bases fit TRBD2. The germline V gene encodes CDR1 ENHRY and CDR2 SYGVKD. The CDR3 totals 14 residues. V was pared by 6 bases and J by 1 base, with 1 base of the junction left unmatched. In nucleotides, the CDR3 is TGTGCCATCAGGGGGACTAGCGGCACAGATACGCAGTATTTT. Protein product: CAIRGTSGTDTQYF.

This clonotype was observed many times. This chain links TRBV12-5 with TRBJ2-4, with 11 bases fitting TRBD1. The CDR3 sequence is 17 residues long. V shed 5 bases, J shed 0 bases, and the junction held 6 bases outside the gene matches. Germline CDR1 is LGHNT and CDR2 is FRNRAP. CDR3: CASGTGQGAGAKNIQYF. CDR3 nucleotide sequence: TGTGCTAGTGGTACAGGACAGGGGGCTGGAGCCAAAAACATTCAGTACTTC.

This clonotype was recorded many times. V and J are TRBV7-2 and TRBJ2-7; 8 bases align to TRBD2. Germline loops: CDR1 SGHTA, CDR2 FQGNSA. Germline trimming cut 0 bases from V and 0 bases from J; bases unmatched to any gene: 4. This CDR3 has 16 amino acids. For the CDR3, the DNA is TGTGCCAGCAGCTTAGCCCTAGCGGGCTTCTCCTACGAGCAGTACTTC. This sequence encodes CASSLALAGFSYEQYF.

This clonotype was seen ten or more times. The chain couples TRBV3-1 to TRBJ2-2, with D maybe TRBD2 (6 bases). The CDR3 length is 14 residues. Germline-derived CDR1 and CDR2 are LGHDT and YNNKEL (reference sequence). V was trimmed by 2 bases and J by 6 bases, leaving 10 bases between them. CDR3 DNA: TGTGCCAGCAGCCAATCGGACTACTCCGGGGAGCTGTTTTTT. This gives the protein CASSQSDYSGELFF.

A word on this clonotype: A much larger clone lies one base from this, so it may be a read error. As DNA, the CDR3 is TGTGCCAGAAGCTTAGAGGACAAGACCTACAATGAGCAGTTCTTC. Amino acids: CARSLEDKTYNEQFF. The chain carries TRBV7-2 and TRBJ2-1, with D perhaps TRBD1 (5 bases). Germline V gives CDR1 SGHTA, CDR2 FQGNSA. The CDR3 covers 15 residues.

This clonotype appeared many times. The V and J genes are TRBV29-1 and TRBJ2-7; D perhaps matches TRBD2 (6 bases). The CDR3 spans 13 residues. CDR1 is SQVTM and CDR2 is ANQGSEA in the germline V gene. Between the trimmed V and J ends, which lost 0 bases and 6 bases, there was a span of 12 bases. The CDR3 bases are TGCAGCGTTGAAGAGGTGTTGGGGGGCGAGCAGTACTTC. Translating gives CSVEEVLGGEQYF.

This clonotype was picked up many times. The chain employs TRBV3-1 and TRBJ2-2; 10 nucleotides match TRBD2. Germline V gene lookup returns CDR1 LGHDT and CDR2 YNNKEL (reference sequence). The CDR3 is made up of 18 amino acids. Losses at the gene ends were 3 bases for V and 5 bases for J; bases not matched to a gene: 12. The CDR3 DNA is TGTGCCAGCAGCCATACGACTATTAGCGGGAGGCGGACCGGGGAGCTGTTTTTT. Translated: CASSHTTISGRRTGELFF.

This clonotype was counted many times. The chain recombines TRBV28 with TRBJ1-4, with D perhaps TRBD1 (5 bases). CDR3 length: 15 amino acids. V was trimmed by 5 bases and J by 4 bases, leaving 14 bases between them. Germline V CDR1 and CDR2: MDHEN, SYDVKM. The CDR3 spells CASSLTQALNEKLFF. CDR3 bases: TGTGCCAGCAGTCTGACACAGGCTCTTAATGAAAAACTGTTTTTT.

This clonotype was observed at least ten times. This chain connects TRBV6-5 to TRBJ1-1, with 12 bases identical to TRBD1. V was clipped by 6 bases and J by 7 bases; unmatched bases: 12. The length of the CDR3 is 16 residues. Germline V CDR1 and CDR2: MNHEY, SVGAGI. In DNA, the CDR3 is TGTGCCAGCAGACCTCCGGGACAGGGGGCGCGACATGAAGCTTTCTTT. Translation gives CASRPPGQGARHEAFF.

This clonotype was recorded a few times. The rearrangement uses TRBV25-1 and TRBJ2-3; tentatively, D is TRBD2 (6 bases). Germline V gene lookup returns CDR1 MGHDK and CDR2 SYGVNS. The CDR3 extends over 14 amino acids. V was shortened by 11 bases and J by 2 bases, with 17 bases between the two germline ends. CDR3 loop: CASSGQLHTDTQYF. The CDR3, as DNA: TGTGCCTCCAGCGGGCAGCTCCACACAGATACGCAGTATTTT.

The sample holds many counts of this clonotype. V and J are TRBV20-1 and TRBJ1-2; 7 bases are a match to TRBD1. The germline V gene encodes CDR1 DFQATT and CDR2 SNEGSKA (reference sequence). V lost 0 bases to trimming and J lost 6 bases; unmatched junction nucleotides: 10. The CDR3 loop spans 15 amino acids. CDR3 residues: CSARDNFIGGHGYTF. CDR3 bases: TGCAGTGCTAGAGACAACTTCATAGGGGGCCATGGCTACACCTTC.

The sample holds many counts of this clonotype. The chain is built from TRBV7-2 and TRBJ1-4; D possibly corresponds to TRBD1 (6 bases). This CDR3 contains 18 residues. The V end was cut by 5 bases, the J end by 0 bases, with 19 bases between. Per germline, CDR1 SGHTA and CDR2 FQGNSA. The CDR3 loop is CASSRRQELSSTNEKLFF. CDR3 DNA: TGTGCCAGCAGCCGACGACAGGAATTGTCGTCAACTAATGAAAAACTGTTTTTT.

This clonotype has ten or more counts. This chain links TRBV10-3 with TRBJ1-1, with D possibly being TRBD1 (5 bases). CDR1 and CDR2 (germline): ENHRY, SYGVKD. V was cut by 0 bases and J by 5 bases, with 10 bases left in between. There are 14 residues in the CDR3. The chain's CDR3 is CAISESVRGTEAFF. The CDR3 DNA sequence: TGTGCCATCAGTGAGTCTGTACGGGGGACTGAAGCTTTCTTT.